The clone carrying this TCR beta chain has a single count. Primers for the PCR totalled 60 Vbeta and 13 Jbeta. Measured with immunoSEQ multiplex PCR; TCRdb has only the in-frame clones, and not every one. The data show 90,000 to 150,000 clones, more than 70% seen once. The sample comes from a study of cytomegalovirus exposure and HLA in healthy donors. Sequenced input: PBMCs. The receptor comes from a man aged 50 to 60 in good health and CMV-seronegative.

CDR3 region: CSVEDWQGDTEAFF. CDR3 sequence (DNA): TGCAGCGTTGAAGATTGGCAGGGGGACACTGAAGCTTTCTTT. The chain is built from TRBV29-1 and TRBJ1-1; 7 nucleotides match TRBD1. The germline V gene encodes CDR1 SQVTM and CDR2 ANQGSEA. J was trimmed by 3 bases and V by 0 bases; bases with no gene match: 4. CDR3 length equals 14 residues.